The text below deals with one T cell receptor (beta chain). As yet, its antigen is unknown. Trimming removed 4 bases from V and 3 bases from J; junction bases left unmatched: 3. The germline V gene encodes CDR1 MNHEY and CDR2 SMNVEV (reference sequence). CDR3 length: 13 residues. This record comes from a study of T cells after posttransplantation cyclophosphamide. The protocol was immunoSEQ multiplex PCR, while the TCRdb copy is restricted to in-frame clones and leaves out a portion. The table has tens of thousands of clones, more than 70% seen once. Findings of the study overall: Recipient CMV seropositivity and CMV reactivation strongly tracked TRB clonality. Donor-recipient repertoire similarity was low at 1-2 months, rising over year one.

The chain combines TRBV27 with TRBJ2-7; TRBD1 matches at 7 bases. The receptor's source is a man aged 25-40 years with a blood cancer, CMV-positive, and with a related stem cell donor. Material for sequencing was PBMCs. The CDR3, as DNA: TGTGCCAGCAGTTGGGACAGAAACTACGAGCAGTACTTC. This encodes CASSWDRNYEQYF.